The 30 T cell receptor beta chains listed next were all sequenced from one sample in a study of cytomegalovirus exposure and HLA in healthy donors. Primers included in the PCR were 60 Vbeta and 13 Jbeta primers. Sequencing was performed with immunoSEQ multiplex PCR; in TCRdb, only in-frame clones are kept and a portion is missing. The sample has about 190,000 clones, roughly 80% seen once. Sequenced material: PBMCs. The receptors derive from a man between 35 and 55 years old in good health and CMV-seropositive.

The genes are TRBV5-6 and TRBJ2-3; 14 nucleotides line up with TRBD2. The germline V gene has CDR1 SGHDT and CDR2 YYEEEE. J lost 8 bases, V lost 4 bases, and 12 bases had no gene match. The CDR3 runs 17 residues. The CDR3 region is CASSQTGLAGELGTQYF. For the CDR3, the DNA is TGTGCCAGCAGCCAAACGGGACTAGCGGGGGAGTTGGGTACGCAGTATTTT.

CDR3 coding DNA: TGCGCCAGCAGTCCAGGGGGAGCAACTAATGAAAAACTGTTTTTT. Amino acid sequence: CASSPGGATNEKLFF. The chain has TRBV10-2 and TRBJ1-4; 7 bases line up with TRBD1. J was trimmed by 0 bases and V by 5 bases; bases with no gene match: 3. The CDR3 totals 15 residues. CDR1 is WSHSY and CDR2 is SAAADI in the germline V gene.

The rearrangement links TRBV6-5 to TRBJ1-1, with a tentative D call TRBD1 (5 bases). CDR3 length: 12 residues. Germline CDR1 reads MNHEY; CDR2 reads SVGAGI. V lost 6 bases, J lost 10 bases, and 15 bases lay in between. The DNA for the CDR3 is TGTGCCAGCAGCTTCCTGGGCGGGGGAGCTTTCTTT. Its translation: CASSFLGGGAFF.

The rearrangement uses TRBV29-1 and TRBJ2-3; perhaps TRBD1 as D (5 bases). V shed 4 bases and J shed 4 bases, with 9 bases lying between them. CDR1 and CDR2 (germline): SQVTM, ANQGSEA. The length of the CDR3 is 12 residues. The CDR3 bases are TGCAGCGTTGTAGAAGGGGCAGATACGCAGTATTTT. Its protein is CSVVEGADTQYF.

Here the CDR3 reads CASSGGPNEKLFF. For the CDR3, the DNA is TGCGCCAGCAGTGGTGGGCCTAATGAAAAACTGTTTTTT. The chain uses TRBV10-1 and TRBJ1-4, with D unresolved. Germline CDR1 reads WNHNN; CDR2 reads SYGVQD (reference sequence). V was clipped by 4 bases and J by 3 bases, with 6 bases between them. The CDR3 spans 13 residues.

CDR3 sequence reads: CASSQVQGTTEAFF. The CDR3 region has the DNA TGCGCCAGCAGCCAAGTTCAGGGTACCACTGAAGCTTTCTTT. The chain uses TRBV4-3 and TRBJ1-1; tentative D call: TRBD1 (5 bases). V was clipped by 1 base and J by 4 bases, with 10 bases between them. The germline CDR1 and CDR2 sequences are LGHNA and YSLEER. The CDR3 extends over 14 amino acids.

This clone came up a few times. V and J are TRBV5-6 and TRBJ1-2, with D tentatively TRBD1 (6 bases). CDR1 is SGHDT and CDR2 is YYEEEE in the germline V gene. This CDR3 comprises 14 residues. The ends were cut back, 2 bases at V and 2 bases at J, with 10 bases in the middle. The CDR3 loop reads CASSFWQGNYGYTF. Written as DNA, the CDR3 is TGTGCCAGCAGCTTCTGGCAGGGGAACTATGGCTACACCTTC.

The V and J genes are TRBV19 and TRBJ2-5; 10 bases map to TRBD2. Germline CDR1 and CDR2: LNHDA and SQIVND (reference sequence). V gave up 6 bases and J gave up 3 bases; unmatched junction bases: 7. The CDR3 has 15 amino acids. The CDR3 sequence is CASRKWTSGKETQYF. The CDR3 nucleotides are TGTGCCAGTAGAAAGTGGACTAGCGGAAAAGAGACCCAGTACTTC.

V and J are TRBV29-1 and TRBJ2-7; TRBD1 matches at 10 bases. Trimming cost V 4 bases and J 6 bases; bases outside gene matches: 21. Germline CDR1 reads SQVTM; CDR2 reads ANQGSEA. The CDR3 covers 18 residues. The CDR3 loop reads CSVARKRGDRGTPAEQYF. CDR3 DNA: TGCAGCGTTGCCCGGAAGAGAGGGGACAGGGGCACCCCAGCCGAGCAGTACTTC.

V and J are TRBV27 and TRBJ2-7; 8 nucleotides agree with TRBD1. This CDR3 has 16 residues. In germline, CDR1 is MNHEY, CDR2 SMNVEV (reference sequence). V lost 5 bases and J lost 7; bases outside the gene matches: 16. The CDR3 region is CASSPSNPGQGWEQYF. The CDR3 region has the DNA TGTGCCAGCAGTCCATCTAACCCCGGACAGGGTTGGGAGCAGTACTTC.

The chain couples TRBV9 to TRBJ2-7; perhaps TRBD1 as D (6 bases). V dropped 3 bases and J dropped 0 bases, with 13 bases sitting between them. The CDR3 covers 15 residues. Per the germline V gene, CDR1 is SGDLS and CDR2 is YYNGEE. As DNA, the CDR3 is TGTGCCAGCAGCGAGCTTCCACAGGGCTCCTACGAGCAGTACTTC. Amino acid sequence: CASSELPQGSYEQYF. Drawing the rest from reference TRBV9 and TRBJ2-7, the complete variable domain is DSGVTQTPKHLITATGQRVTLRCSPRSGDLSVYWYQQSLDQGLQFLIQYYNGEERAKGNILERFSAQQFPDLHSELNLSSLELGDSALYFCASSELPQGSYEQYFGPGTRLTVT.

CDR3 protein: CASSYSASGFTDTQYF. CDR3 sequence (DNA): TGTGCCAGCAGTTACTCGGCTAGCGGGTTCACAGATACGCAGTATTTT. The rearrangement uses TRBV6-5 and TRBJ2-3; 8 nucleotides align to TRBD2. The ends lost 0 bases at V and 2 bases at J; junction bases unmatched: 4. The CDR3 spans 16 residues. The germline CDR1 and CDR2 sequences are MNHEY and SVGAGI.

CDR3 nucleotide sequence: TGTGCCAGCAGCTTCGGGACAGAGCCCTATGGCTACACCTTC. Residues: CASSFGTEPYGYTF. The V and J genes are TRBV5-6 and TRBJ1-2; 7 nucleotides match TRBD1. This CDR3 has 14 amino acids. The germline CDR1 and CDR2 sequences are SGHDT and YYEEEE. Trimming removed 2 bases from V and 4 bases from J; junction bases left unmatched: 5.

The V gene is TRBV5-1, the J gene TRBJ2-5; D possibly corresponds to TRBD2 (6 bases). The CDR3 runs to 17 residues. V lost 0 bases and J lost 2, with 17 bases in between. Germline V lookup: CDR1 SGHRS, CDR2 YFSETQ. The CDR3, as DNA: TGCGCCAGCAGCTTGGTTGTCCTAGCGCAGCAGCAAGAGACCCAGTACTTC. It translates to CASSLVVLAQQQETQYF.

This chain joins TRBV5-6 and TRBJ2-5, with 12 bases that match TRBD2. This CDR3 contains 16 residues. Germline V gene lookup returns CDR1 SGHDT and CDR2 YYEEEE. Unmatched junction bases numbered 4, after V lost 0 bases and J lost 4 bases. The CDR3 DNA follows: TGTGCCAGCAGCTTGGCTAGCGGGGGGGCGCGAGAGACCCAGTACTTC. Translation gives CASSLASGGARETQYF.

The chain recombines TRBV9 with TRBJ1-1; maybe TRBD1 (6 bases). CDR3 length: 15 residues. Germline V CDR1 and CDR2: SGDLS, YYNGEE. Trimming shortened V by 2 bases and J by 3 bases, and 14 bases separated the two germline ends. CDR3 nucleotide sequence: TGTGCCAGCAGCGTCGAGCCTCAGGGGTACACTGAAGCTTTCTTT. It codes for CASSVEPQGYTEAFF.

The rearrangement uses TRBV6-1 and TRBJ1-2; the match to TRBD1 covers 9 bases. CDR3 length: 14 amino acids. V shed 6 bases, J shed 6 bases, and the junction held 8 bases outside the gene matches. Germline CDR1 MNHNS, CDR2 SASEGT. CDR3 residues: CASRGQGGGNGYTF. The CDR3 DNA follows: TGTGCCAGCAGGGGACAGGGTGGCGGAAATGGCTACACCTTC.

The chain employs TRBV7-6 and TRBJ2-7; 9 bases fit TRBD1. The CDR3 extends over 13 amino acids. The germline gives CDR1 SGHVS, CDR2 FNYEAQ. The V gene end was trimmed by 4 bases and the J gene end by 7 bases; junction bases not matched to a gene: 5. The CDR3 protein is CASSSTGGEEQYF. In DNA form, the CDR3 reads TGTGCCAGCAGCTCGACAGGGGGGGAAGAGCAGTACTTC.

DNA of the CDR3: TGTGCCAGCAGTTATTCACACCGACAGGTTGATGAAAAACTGTTTTTT. It codes for CASSYSHRQVDEKLFF. The chain employs TRBV6-5 and TRBJ1-4; D is perhaps TRBD1 (6 bases). Per germline, CDR1 MNHEY and CDR2 SVGAGI. The V gene lost 3 bases and the J gene lost 6 bases, with 17 bases spanning the gap. CDR3 length: 16 residues.

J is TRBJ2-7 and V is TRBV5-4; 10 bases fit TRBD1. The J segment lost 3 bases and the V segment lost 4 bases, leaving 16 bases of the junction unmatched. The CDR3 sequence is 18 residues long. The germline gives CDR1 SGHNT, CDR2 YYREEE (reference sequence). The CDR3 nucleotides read TGTGCCAGCAGCCTCGAACGGACAGGGGGTGGGATTAACTACGAGCAGTACTTC. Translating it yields CASSLERTGGGINYEQYF.

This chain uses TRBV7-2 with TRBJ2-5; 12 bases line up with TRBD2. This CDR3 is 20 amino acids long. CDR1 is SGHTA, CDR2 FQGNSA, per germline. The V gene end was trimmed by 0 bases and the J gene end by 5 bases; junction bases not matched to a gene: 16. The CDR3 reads CASSLAGRELAGGGQETQYF. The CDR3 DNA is TGTGCCAGCAGCTTAGCGGGGCGGGAGCTAGCGGGGGGGGGACAGGAGACCCAGTACTTC.

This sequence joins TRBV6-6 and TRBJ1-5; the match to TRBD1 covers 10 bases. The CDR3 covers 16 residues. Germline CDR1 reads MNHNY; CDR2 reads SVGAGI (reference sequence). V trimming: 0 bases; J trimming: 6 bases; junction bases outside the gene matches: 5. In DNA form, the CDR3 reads TGTGCCAGCAGTTACTCCTCGGGACAGGGGAGTCAGCCCCAGCATTTT. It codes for CASSYSSGQGSQPQHF.

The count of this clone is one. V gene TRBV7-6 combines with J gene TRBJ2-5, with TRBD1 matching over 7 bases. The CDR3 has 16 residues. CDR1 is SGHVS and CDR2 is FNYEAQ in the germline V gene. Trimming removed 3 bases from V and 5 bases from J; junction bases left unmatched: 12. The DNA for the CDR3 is TGTGCCAGCAGCTTCGGGACAGTCATAGCAGGGGAGACCCAGTACTTC. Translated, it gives CASSFGTVIAGETQYF. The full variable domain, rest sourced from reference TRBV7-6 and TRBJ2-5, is GAGVSQSPRYKVTKRGQDVALRCDPISGHVSLYWYRQALGQGPEFLTYFNYEAQQDKSGLPNDRFSAERPEGSISTLTIQRTEQRDSAMYRCASSFGTVIAGETQYFGPGTRLLVL.

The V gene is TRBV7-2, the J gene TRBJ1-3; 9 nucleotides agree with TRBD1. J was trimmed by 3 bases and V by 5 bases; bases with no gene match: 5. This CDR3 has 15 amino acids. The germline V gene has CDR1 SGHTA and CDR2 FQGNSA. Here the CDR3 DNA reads TGTGCCAGCAGCCCACAGGGGGCGCTTGGAAACACCATATATTTT. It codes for CASSPQGALGNTIYF. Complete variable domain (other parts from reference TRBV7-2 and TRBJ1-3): GAGVSQSPSNKVTEKGKDVELRCDPISGHTALYWYRQSLGQGLEFLIYFQGNSAPDKSGLPSDRFSAERTGGSVSTLTIQRTQQEDSAVYLCASSPQGALGNTIYFGEGSWLTVV.

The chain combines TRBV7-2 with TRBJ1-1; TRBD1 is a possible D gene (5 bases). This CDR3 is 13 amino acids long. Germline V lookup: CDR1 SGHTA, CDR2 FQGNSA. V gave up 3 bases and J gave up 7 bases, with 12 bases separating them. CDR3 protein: CASSLGHGSEAFF. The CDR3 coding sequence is TGTGCCAGCAGCTTGGGGCACGGAAGTGAAGCTTTCTTT.

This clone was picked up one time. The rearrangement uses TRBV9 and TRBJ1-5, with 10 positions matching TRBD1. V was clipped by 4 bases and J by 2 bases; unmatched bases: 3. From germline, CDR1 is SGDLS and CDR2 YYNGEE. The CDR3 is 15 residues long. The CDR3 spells CASSPGTGGNQPQHF. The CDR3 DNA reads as TGTGCCAGCAGCCCCGGGACAGGGGGCAATCAGCCCCAGCATTTT.

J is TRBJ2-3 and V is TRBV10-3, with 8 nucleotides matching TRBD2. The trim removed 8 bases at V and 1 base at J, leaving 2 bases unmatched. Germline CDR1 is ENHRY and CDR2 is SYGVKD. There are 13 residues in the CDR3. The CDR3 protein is CAIGLARTDTQYF. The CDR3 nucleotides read TGTGCCATCGGACTAGCCCGCACAGATACGCAGTATTTT.

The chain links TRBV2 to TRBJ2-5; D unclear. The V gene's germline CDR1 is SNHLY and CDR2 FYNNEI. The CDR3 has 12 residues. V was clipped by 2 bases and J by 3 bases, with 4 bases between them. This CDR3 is CASSEIEETQYF. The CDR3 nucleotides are TGTGCCAGCAGTGAAATAGAAGAGACCCAGTACTTC.

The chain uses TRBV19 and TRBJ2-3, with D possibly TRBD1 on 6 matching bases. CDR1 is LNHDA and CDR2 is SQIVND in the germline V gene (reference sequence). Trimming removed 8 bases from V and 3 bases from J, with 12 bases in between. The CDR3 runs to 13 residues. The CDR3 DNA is TGTGCCAGTCAAGTCAGGGGTACAGATACGCAGTATTTT. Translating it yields CASQVRGTDTQYF. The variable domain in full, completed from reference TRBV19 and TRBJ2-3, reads DGGITQSPKYLFRKEGQNVTLSCEQNLNHDAMYWYRQDPGQGLRLIYYSQIVNDFQKGDIAEGYSVSREKKESFPLTVTSAQKNPTAFYLCASQVRGTDTQYFGPGTRLTVL.

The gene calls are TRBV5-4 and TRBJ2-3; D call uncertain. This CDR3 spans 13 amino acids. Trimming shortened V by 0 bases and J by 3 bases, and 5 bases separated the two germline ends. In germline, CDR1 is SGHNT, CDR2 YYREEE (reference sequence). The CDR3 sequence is CASSLVATDTQYF. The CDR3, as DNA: TGTGCCAGCAGCTTGGTGGCTACAGATACGCAGTATTTT.